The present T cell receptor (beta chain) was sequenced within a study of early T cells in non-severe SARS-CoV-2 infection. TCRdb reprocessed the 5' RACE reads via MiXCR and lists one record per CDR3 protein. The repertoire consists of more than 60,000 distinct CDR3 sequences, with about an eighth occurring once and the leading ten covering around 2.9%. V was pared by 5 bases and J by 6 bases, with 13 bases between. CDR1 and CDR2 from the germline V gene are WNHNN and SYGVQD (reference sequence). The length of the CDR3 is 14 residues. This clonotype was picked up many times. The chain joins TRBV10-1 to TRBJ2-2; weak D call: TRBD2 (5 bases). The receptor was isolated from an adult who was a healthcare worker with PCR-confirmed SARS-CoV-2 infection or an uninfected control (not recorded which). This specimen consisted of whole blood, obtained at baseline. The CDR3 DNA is TGCGCCAGCAGTCGGGATCTCACCCCCGGGGAGCTGTTTTTT. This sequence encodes CASSRDLTPGELFF.